One sample yielded the 24 T cell receptor beta chains listed below, sequenced in a study of beta chain features in type 1 diabetes. The investigators reverse transcribed all of the isolated RNA, so they sequenced expressed TCRB transcripts. The repertoire was sequenced with immunoSEQ multiplex PCR; TCRdb's copy has only in-frame clones and lacks some. This table has roughly 300,000 clones, approximately 8% appearing once. Specimen: central memory CD4+ T cells from blood. The receptor set was obtained from a woman aged 18-29 years in good health.

This clone has only a few counts. The V and J genes are TRBV29-1 and TRBJ2-5; 7 nucleotides agree with TRBD2. Trimming removed 5 bases from V and 2 bases from J; junction bases left unmatched: 2. CDR1 SQVTM and CDR2 ANQGSEA come from the germline V gene. This CDR3 has 12 amino acids. For the CDR3, the DNA is TGCAGCGTTCTTAGCGGGCAAGAGACCCAGTACTTC. Its translation: CSVLSGQETQYF.

The sample holds a few counts of this clone. The chain joins TRBV7-8 to TRBJ2-3; D is unclear. Germline V CDR1 and CDR2: SGHVS, FQNEAQ. CDR3 length: 15 residues. The germline V and J ends were trimmed by 5 bases and 0 bases, with 12 bases remaining between them. CDR3 in amino acids: CASSPGPESTDTQYF. CDR3 DNA sequence: TGTGCCAGCAGCCCAGGTCCGGAGAGCACAGATACGCAGTATTTT. Full variable domain (remainder filled in from reference TRBV7-8 and TRBJ2-3): GAGVSQSPRYKVAKRGQDVALRCDPISGHVSLFWYQQALGQGPEFLTYFQNEAQLDKSGLPSDRFFAERPEGSVSTLKIQRTQQEDSAVYLCASSPGPESTDTQYFGPGTRLTVL.

This chain links TRBV7-2 with TRBJ1-2; D may be TRBD1 (6 bases). CDR3 length: 15 residues. V gave up 0 bases and J gave up 8 bases, with 16 bases separating them. Per the germline V gene, CDR1 is SGHTA and CDR2 is FQGNSA. CDR3 amino acids: CASSLALRGAQGYTF. CDR3 nucleotide sequence: TGTGCCAGCAGCTTAGCGCTAAGGGGGGCGCAAGGCTACACCTTC. Variable domain in full (rest from reference TRBV7-2 and TRBJ1-2): GAGVSQSPSNKVTEKGKDVELRCDPISGHTALYWYRQSLGQGLEFLIYFQGNSAPDKSGLPSDRFSAERTGGSVSTLTIQRTQQEDSAVYLCASSLALRGAQGYTFGSGTRLTVV.

This clone appeared a few times. This chain uses TRBV10-3 with TRBJ1-2; 9 bases are shared with TRBD1. The CDR3 extends over 16 amino acids. Germline loops: CDR1 ENHRY, CDR2 SYGVKD. Trimming at V came to 5 bases and at J to 2 bases, leaving 9 bases not matched to a gene. The CDR3 coding sequence is TGTGCCATCAGTTTGGGACAGGGTAGGGGGAACTATGGCTACACCTTC. This translates into CAISLGQGRGNYGYTF.

This clone was detected many times. Relative to the germline gene, one junction end is altered; a read error may explain this. The rearrangement joins TRBV28 to TRBJ2-1, with TRBD1 identical over 9 bases. The CDR3 length is 13 residues. Germline loops: CDR1 MDHEN, CDR2 SYDVKM. The CDR3 spells CASTRQGDRSEIF. The CDR3 DNA reads TGTGCCAGCACGAGACAGGGGGATCGCAGCGAAATCTTC. Based on the CDR3 plus reference TRBV28 and TRBJ2-1, the full variable domain is DVKVTQSSRYLVKRTGEKVFLECVQDMDHENMFWYRQDPGLGLRLIYFSYDVKMKEKGDIPEGYSVSREKKERFSLILESASTNQTSMYLCASTRQGDRSEIFGPGTRLTVL.

The rearrangement uses TRBV9 and TRBJ2-1; D is unclear. The CDR3 is 15 residues long. Trimming stripped 4 bases from V and 5 bases from J, with 16 bases between. Germline lookup yields CDR1 SGDLS and CDR2 YYNGEE. The CDR3 DNA reads TGTGCCAGCAGCCCAACCCCGGGCAGGAACAATGAGCAGTTCTTC. It yields the protein CASSPTPGRNNEQFF.

This clone came up a few times. The gene calls are TRBV7-3 and TRBJ2-3, with TRBD2 matching over 7 bases. V lost 5 bases to trimming and J lost 5 bases; unmatched junction nucleotides: 7. There are 14 residues in the CDR3. Germline V gene data show CDR1 as SGHTA and CDR2 as FQGTGA. CDR3 DNA: TGTGCCAGCAGCCCGGCCCCGGGGGGAGATACGCAGTATTTT. This codes for CASSPAPGGDTQYF.

V usage is TRBV6-6 and J usage is TRBJ2-7, with no clear D. The CDR3 is 13 amino acids. V shed 6 bases and J shed 0 bases, with 9 bases lying between them. Germline V gene data show CDR1 as MNHNY and CDR2 as SVGAGI (reference sequence). CDR3 region: CASRSPSSYEQYF. CDR3 nucleotide sequence: TGTGCCAGCAGAAGTCCCAGCTCCTACGAGCAGTACTTC.

In its sample, this clone was seen a few times. The chain recombines TRBV2 with TRBJ2-2; either TRBD1 or TRBD2 may fit D (5 bases each). CDR1 SNHLY and CDR2 FYNNEI come from the germline V gene. V was shortened by 6 bases and J by 2 bases, with 10 bases between the two germline ends. CDR3 size: 14 residues. In DNA form, the CDR3 reads TGTGCCAGCAGGGGGGTGTATAACACCGGGGAGCTGTTTTTT. It translates to CASRGVYNTGELFF.

This clone has more than one count but fewer than ten. The gene calls are TRBV27 and TRBJ1-2, with TRBD1 identical over 7 bases. The trim removed 3 bases at V and 7 bases at J, leaving 5 bases unmatched. The CDR3 spans 13 residues. Germline V gives CDR1 MNHEY, CDR2 SMNVEV (reference sequence). The CDR3 DNA sequence: TGTGCCAGCAGTTTTGGCACAGGGGTTGGCTACACCTTC. Translating it yields CASSFGTGVGYTF.

V is TRBV28 and J is TRBJ2-7; no clear D gene. V lost 6 bases to trimming and J lost 7 bases, with 16 bases between them. The CDR3 has 13 residues. CDR1 MDHEN and CDR2 SYDVKM come from the germline V gene. The CDR3 region is CASRTNPSWEQYF. The DNA for the CDR3 is TGTGCCAGCAGGACAAACCCCTCCTGGGAGCAGTACTTC.

The chain carries TRBV5-4 and TRBJ2-3, with D hard to call. The CDR3 loop spans 13 amino acids. The V gene's germline CDR1 is SGHNT and CDR2 YYREEE (reference sequence). Trimming removed 2 bases at V and 3 bases at J, with 7 bases between. The CDR3 loop reads CASSFTVTDTQYF. For the CDR3, the DNA is TGTGCCAGCAGCTTCACGGTTACAGATACGCAGTATTTT. Variable domain in full (rest from reference TRBV5-4 and TRBJ2-3): ETGVTQSPTHLIKTRGQQVTLRCSSQSGHNTVSWYQQALGQGPQFIFQYYREEENGRGNFPPRFSGLQFPNYSSELNVNALELDDSALYLCASSFTVTDTQYFGPGTRLTVL.

J is TRBJ2-7 and V is TRBV19; no clear D. CDR1 and CDR2 from the germline V gene are LNHDA and SQIVND (reference sequence). Trimming cost V 5 bases and J 2 bases, with 13 bases left between them. CDR3 size: 14 residues. For the CDR3, the DNA is TGTGCCAGTAGTCCGGCGTCGGGTCCCTACGAGCAGTACTTC. Its protein is CASSPASGPYEQYF. Full variable domain (rest looked up from reference TRBV19 and TRBJ2-7): DGGITQSPKYLFRKEGQNVTLSCEQNLNHDAMYWYRQDPGQGLRLIYYSQIVNDFQKGDIAEGYSVSREKKESFPLTVTSAQKNPTAFYLCASSPASGPYEQYFGPGTRLTVT.

In this sample, this clone turned up a few times. This chain uses TRBV7-2 with TRBJ2-5; 15 bases are a match to TRBD2. Germline loops: CDR1 SGHTA, CDR2 FQGNSA. The V and J ends lost 6 bases and 2 bases, in that order; junction bases with no gene match: 7. This CDR3 is 17 amino acids long. CDR3 coding DNA: TGTGCCAGCAGTGGACTAGCGGGAGGGCACTCACAAGAGACCCAGTACTTC. Amino acid sequence: CASSGLAGGHSQETQYF.

This clone was detected a few times. The chain couples TRBV7-2 to TRBJ2-1; unclear D gene. Germline V gives CDR1 SGHTA, CDR2 FQGNSA. V lost 4 bases and J lost 10, with 11 bases in between. CDR3 length: 12 amino acids. CDR3 sequence reads: CASSSTRREQFF. The CDR3 DNA is TGTGCCAGCAGCTCCACCCGACGCGAGCAGTTCTTC.

This clone was picked up many times. The rearrangement uses TRBV9 and TRBJ2-5; the match to TRBD1 covers 7 bases. V gave up 0 bases and J gave up 5 bases; unmatched junction bases: 4. The germline gives CDR1 SGDLS, CDR2 YYNGEE. CDR3 size: 14 residues. CDR3 sequence (DNA): TGTGCCAGCAGCGTAGGGACAGGTCTGGAGACCCAGTACTTC. The encoded protein is CASSVGTGLETQYF.

This clone was recorded a few times. The rearrangement links TRBV18 to TRBJ2-2; no clear D. Trimming cost V 3 bases and J 1 base, with 6 bases left between them. The V gene's germline CDR1 is KGHSH and CDR2 LQKENI. This CDR3 region has 14 residues. CDR3 coding DNA: TGTGCCAGCTCACCGGACCGGAACACCGGGGAGCTGTTTTTT. This codes for CASSPDRNTGELFF.

This clone showed up just a few times. The CDR3 region is CAISDPPGLVIQETQYF. CDR3 coding DNA: TGTGCCATCAGTGACCCCCCGGGACTAGTGATCCAAGAGACCCAGTACTTC. The V call is TRBV10-3, the J call TRBJ2-5, with 8 bases that match TRBD2. Unmatched junction bases numbered 10, after V lost 3 bases and J lost 1 base. The CDR3 is 17 amino acids. CDR1 ENHRY and CDR2 SYGVKD come from the germline V gene.

This clone was detected a few times. V gene TRBV14 combines with J gene TRBJ1-2, with unresolved D. Between the trimmed V and J ends, which lost 4 bases and 8 bases, there was a span of 11 bases. The length of the CDR3 is 12 residues. The germline V gene encodes CDR1 SGHDN and CDR2 FVKESK. In DNA, the CDR3 is TGTGCCAGCAGCCCAGTTGGCCGAGGCTACACCTTC. Amino acids: CASSPVGRGYTF.

This clone was observed at least ten times. The genes are TRBV28 and TRBJ2-7; the match to TRBD2 covers 13 bases. CDR1 and CDR2 (germline): MDHEN, SYDVKM. The CDR3 is 15 amino acids. Trimming removed 8 bases from V and 5 bases from J; junction bases left unmatched: 9. CDR3 in amino acids: CASGSLAGGQDEQYF. The CDR3, as DNA: TGTGCCAGCGGATCACTAGCGGGAGGGCAGGACGAGCAGTACTTC.

This clone was recorded a few times. This chain links TRBV6-5 with TRBJ1-2, with 7 positions matching TRBD1. V lost 5 bases and J lost 5; bases outside the gene matches: 5. CDR1 and CDR2 from the germline V gene are MNHEY and SVGAGI. The CDR3 totals 13 residues. The CDR3 DNA is TGTGCCAGCAGTAGGGGACAGTGGTATGGCTACACCTTC. Its translation is CASSRGQWYGYTF.

CDR3: CASSQFLAGGYEQYF. As DNA, the CDR3 is TGCGCCAGCAGCCAATTTCTAGCGGGAGGCTACGAGCAGTACTTC. This chain links TRBV4-3 with TRBJ2-7; 11 bases agree with TRBD2. Germline V gene sequence: CDR1 LGHNA, CDR2 YSLEER. The V gene end was trimmed by 2 bases and the J gene end by 3 bases; junction bases not matched to a gene: 3. This CDR3 has 15 amino acids.

This chain links TRBV7-2 with TRBJ2-3; 9 bases match TRBD2. This CDR3 spans 14 amino acids. Germline V gene sequence: CDR1 SGHTA, CDR2 FQGNSA. Trimming removed 6 bases from V and 2 bases from J; junction bases left unmatched: 3. The CDR3 here is CASRPGLATDTQYF. CDR3 in DNA: TGTGCCAGCAGACCGGGACTAGCCACAGATACGCAGTATTTT. Combining the CDR3 with reference TRBV7-2 and TRBJ2-3 gives the whole variable domain GAGVSQSPSNKVTEKGKDVELRCDPISGHTALYWYRQSLGQGLEFLIYFQGNSAPDKSGLPSDRFSAERTGGSVSTLTIQRTQQEDSAVYLCASRPGLATDTQYFGPGTRLTVL.

CDR3 in amino acids: CASSLGQGPKCTF. Written as DNA, the CDR3 is TGTGCCAGCAGTCTTGGACAGGGCCCGAAGTGCACCTTC. This chain connects TRBV28 to TRBJ1-2; 8 nucleotides match TRBD1. The length of the CDR3 is 13 residues. Germline V gene data show CDR1 as MDHEN and CDR2 as SYDVKM. J gave up 13 bases and V 5 bases, and 12 bases lay outside the gene matches.